The 17 T cell receptor beta chains below were found in one sample sequenced in a study of T-cell reconstitution after alpha-beta-depleted transplantation in children. Preparation of the TCRbeta library used unique molecular identifiers. TCRdb used MiXCR to reprocess the PCR reads, holding one entry per CDR3 protein. The repertoire holds roughly 500,000 distinct CDR3 sequences, about a sixth seen once, with 3.3% in the top ten. Source: PBMCs from the stem cell graft donor, taken from the stem cell graft. These receptors all come from a human donor who donated a stem cell graft to a child with acute lymphoblastic leukemia.

The rearrangement joins TRBV12-3 or TRBV12-4 to TRBJ2-2, with 11 nucleotides matching TRBD1. This CDR3 comprises 15 residues. Trimming removed 5 bases from V and 8 bases from J; junction bases left unmatched: 7. This chain's CDR3 is CASSPAGTGGGELFF. DNA for the CDR3: TGTGCCAGCAGTCCCGCAGGGACAGGGGGTGGGGAGCTGTTTTTT.

This clonotype was counted between two and nine times. CDR3 amino acids: CASSFGPYTEAFF. In nucleotides, the CDR3 is TGTGCCAGCAGCTTCGGGCCTTACACTGAAGCTTTCTTT. The rearrangement links TRBV5-5 to TRBJ1-1; D ambiguous. V was clipped by 2 bases and J by 3 bases, with 8 bases between them. Germline values: CDR1 SGHKS, CDR2 YYEKEE (reference sequence). The CDR3 extends over 13 amino acids.

V is TRBV5-1 and J is TRBJ1-3; TRBD1 is a possible D gene (6 bases). Germline V gene sequence: CDR1 SGHRS, CDR2 YFSETQ. The CDR3 runs to 15 residues. Trimming shortened V by 2 bases and J by 2 bases, and 11 bases separated the two germline ends. The CDR3 DNA reads TGCGCCAGCAGCTTCGGCAGGGGCACTGGAAACACCATATATTTT. Amino acid sequence: CASSFGRGTGNTIYF.

J is TRBJ2-5 and V is TRBV20-1; D perhaps matches TRBD2 (5 bases). The germline CDR1 and CDR2 sequences are DFQATT and SNEGSKA (reference sequence). The germline V and J ends were trimmed by 0 bases and 4 bases, with 18 bases remaining between them. The CDR3 is 16 residues long. The CDR3 here is CSAREFGREVGETQYF. In DNA, the CDR3 is TGCAGTGCTAGAGAATTCGGCCGGGAAGTTGGAGAGACCCAGTACTTC.

Worth noting for this clonotype: A clone one base away is much larger, so this may be a read error. This rearrangement joins TRBV20-1 to TRBJ2-5; D gene ambiguous. The CDR3 contains 15 residues. The germline gives CDR1 DFQATT, CDR2 SNEGSKA (reference sequence). V was trimmed by 3 bases and J by 5 bases, leaving 19 bases between them. This CDR3 is CSARELLSQWETQYF. CDR3 sequence (DNA): TGCAGTGCTAGGGAACTACTATCCCAGTGGGAGACCCAGTACTTC.

The CDR3 nucleotides are TGCGCCAGCAGCACGGGGATCAGGCATCAGCCCCAGCATTTT. It translates to CASSTGIRHQPQHF. This chain links TRBV5-1 with TRBJ1-5; D is ambiguous. The V and J ends lost 4 bases and 5 bases respectively, with 13 bases between them. CDR1 and CDR2 from the germline V gene are SGHRS and YFSETQ. CDR3 size: 14 residues.

There are a few counts of this clonotype. V and J are TRBV6-1 and TRBJ1-2; D unresolved. V was pared by 7 bases and J by 4 bases, with 13 bases between. CDR3 length: 13 amino acids. The V gene's germline CDR1 is MNHNS and CDR2 SASEGT. CDR3 DNA: TGTGCCAGCACCACTGTACCCGGCTATGGCTACACCTTC. Amino acid sequence: CASTTVPGYGYTF.

The chain combines TRBV29-1 with TRBJ2-5, with D unresolved. The CDR3 totals 13 residues. V lost 4 bases and J 2 bases, leaving 11 bases between the germline ends. Germline V gene lookup returns CDR1 SQVTM and CDR2 ANQGSEA. The CDR3 bases are TGCAGCGTTGTGACCGGGTCACAAGAGACCCAGTACTTC. This codes for CSVVTGSQETQYF.

This clonotype came up a few times. The chain employs TRBV20-1 and TRBJ2-4, with TRBD2 matching 8 bases. V lost 0 bases and J lost 4; bases outside the gene matches: 14. The CDR3 is made up of 18 amino acids. Germline loops: CDR1 DFQATT, CDR2 SNEGSKA (reference sequence). The CDR3 DNA reads TGCAGTGCTAGAGATCAGGCCGCCAGCGGGGGATTTAAAAACATTCAGTACTTC. This sequence encodes CSARDQAASGGFKNIQYF.

This chain connects TRBV29-1 to TRBJ1-2; 7 bases align to TRBD1. The trim removed 6 bases at V and 3 bases at J, leaving 4 bases unmatched. The germline CDR1 and CDR2 sequences are SQVTM and ANQGSEA. The CDR3 spans 12 residues. The CDR3 DNA reads as TGCAGCGTGAGGGGGCGCGACTATGGCTACACCTTC. This codes for CSVRGRDYGYTF.

The chain carries TRBV4-1 and TRBJ1-1; 12 bases fit TRBD1. Germline lookup yields CDR1 MGHRA and CDR2 YSYEKL. After removal of 8 bases from V and 7 bases from J, the junction contained 11 bases not matched to a gene. The CDR3 is 15 amino acids. CDR3 loop: CASAMMGTGGFEAFF. The CDR3 nucleotides are TGCGCCAGCGCTATGATGGGGACAGGGGGCTTTGAAGCTTTCTTT.

The rearrangement uses TRBV5-1 and TRBJ2-1; 9 bases are a match to TRBD2. Per germline, CDR1 SGHRS and CDR2 YFSETQ. The CDR3 is 17 residues long. Trimming cost V 0 bases and J 2 bases; bases outside gene matches: 6. The CDR3 DNA is TGCGCCAGCAGCTTGGCCCCAGCGGGAGGAACCTACAATGAGCAGTTCTTC. It encodes CASSLAPAGGTYNEQFF.

The chain employs TRBV20-1 and TRBJ2-7; 7 positions match TRBD2. Germline CDR1 DFQATT, CDR2 SNEGSKA (reference sequence). With 3 bases clipped from V and 4 bases from J, the junction kept 15 bases outside the gene matches. There are 16 residues in the CDR3. In DNA form, the CDR3 reads TGCAGTGCTAGGTTCGGGGGGAGGGCCGGTCTATACGAGCAGTACTTC. Its protein is CSARFGGRAGLYEQYF.

This clonotype occurred a few times. CDR3 sequence: CSVDRDGSYEQYF. CDR3 nucleotides: TGCAGCGTTGACCGGGACGGCTCCTACGAGCAGTACTTC. This chain connects TRBV29-1 to TRBJ2-7; D tentatively reads TRBD1 or TRBD2 (5 bases each). Germline CDR1 is SQVTM and CDR2 is ANQGSEA. The CDR3 is 13 residues long. V was pared by 3 bases and J by 0 bases, with 9 bases between.

This clonotype was counted only a few times. The gene calls are TRBV12-3 or TRBV12-4 and TRBJ1-1, with a tentative D call TRBD1 (6 bases). The CDR3 is 14 amino acids. V lost 3 bases and J lost 5, with 13 bases in between. This CDR3 is CASSFAGGGTEAFF. The CDR3 DNA reads as TGTGCCAGCAGTTTTGCGGGGGGCGGAACTGAAGCTTTCTTT.

This sequence joins TRBV11-2 and TRBJ1-6; D is unresolved. Trimming left V 4 bases short and J 3 bases short, with 7 bases between. This CDR3 is built from 14 residues. Germline V gene data show CDR1 as SGHAT and CDR2 as FQNNGV. This CDR3 is CASSYAFYNSPLHF. In DNA, the CDR3 is TGTGCCAGCAGCTACGCTTTCTATAATTCACCCCTCCACTTT.

In this sample, this clonotype turned up a few times. The CDR3 DNA reads TGTGCCAGCAGCTTAGCTCCACGACTTAAGCGCAATCAGCCCCAGCATTTT. Translation gives CASSLAPRLKRNQPQHF. This rearrangement joins TRBV7-8 to TRBJ1-5; D unclear. Per germline, CDR1 SGHVS and CDR2 FQNEAQ. The CDR3 runs 17 residues. Trimming took off 0 bases at V and 2 bases at J, with 14 bases between the two ends.